This entry describes one TCR beta chain. The target antigen is unknown. V lost 6 bases, J lost 8 bases, and 25 bases lay in between. Per the germline V gene, CDR1 is SGHTA and CDR2 is FQGTGA. The CDR3 contains 17 residues. The mixed lymphocyte reaction cells were held in coculture (37°C) for 5 to 6 days. Method: immunoSEQ multiplex PCR; TCRdb's copy keeps in-frame clones and lacks some. The top ten clones hold around 8.6% of a sample with 9,500 to 10,000 clones, around 40% of them seen once. These data come from a study of siplizumab effects on memory and regulatory T cells. For the study at large: The study paired mixed lymphocyte reactions, running them with siplizumab at around 0.94 ug/mL or without drug. Points from the study as a whole: Fewer alloreactive sequences mapped to unstimulated CD4+ memory cells under siplizumab.

This TCR derives from a human donor in good health; the cells came from an allogeneic mixed lymphocyte reaction. The V and J genes are TRBV7-3 and TRBJ1-4; D uncertain. The sample comprised CFSE-low (dividing) CD4+ T cells sorted from an allogeneic mixed lymphocyte reaction. CDR3 nucleotide sequence: TGTGCCAGCAGTAATAAAATACTCACAGTGTCGTGGGAAAAACTGTTTTTT. Translation: CASSNKILTVSWEKLFF. Together with reference TRBV7-3 and TRBJ1-4, the CDR3 gives the full variable domain: GAGVSQTPSNKVTEKGKYVELRCDPISGHTALYWYRQSLGQGPEFLIYFQGTGAADDSGLPNDRFFAVRPEGSVSTLKIQRTERGDSAVYLCASSNKILTVSWEKLFFGSGTQLSVL.